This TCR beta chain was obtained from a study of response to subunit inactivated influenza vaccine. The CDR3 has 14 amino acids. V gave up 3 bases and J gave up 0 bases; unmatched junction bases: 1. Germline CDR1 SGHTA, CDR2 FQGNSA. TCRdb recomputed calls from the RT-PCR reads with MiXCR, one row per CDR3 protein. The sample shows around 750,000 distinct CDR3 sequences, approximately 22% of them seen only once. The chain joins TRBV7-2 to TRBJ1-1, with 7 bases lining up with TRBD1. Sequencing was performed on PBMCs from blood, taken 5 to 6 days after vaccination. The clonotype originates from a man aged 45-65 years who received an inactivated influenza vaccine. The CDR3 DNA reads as TGTGCCAGCAGCTTTACAGGGGTGAACACTGAAGCTTTCTTT. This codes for CASSFTGVNTEAFF.